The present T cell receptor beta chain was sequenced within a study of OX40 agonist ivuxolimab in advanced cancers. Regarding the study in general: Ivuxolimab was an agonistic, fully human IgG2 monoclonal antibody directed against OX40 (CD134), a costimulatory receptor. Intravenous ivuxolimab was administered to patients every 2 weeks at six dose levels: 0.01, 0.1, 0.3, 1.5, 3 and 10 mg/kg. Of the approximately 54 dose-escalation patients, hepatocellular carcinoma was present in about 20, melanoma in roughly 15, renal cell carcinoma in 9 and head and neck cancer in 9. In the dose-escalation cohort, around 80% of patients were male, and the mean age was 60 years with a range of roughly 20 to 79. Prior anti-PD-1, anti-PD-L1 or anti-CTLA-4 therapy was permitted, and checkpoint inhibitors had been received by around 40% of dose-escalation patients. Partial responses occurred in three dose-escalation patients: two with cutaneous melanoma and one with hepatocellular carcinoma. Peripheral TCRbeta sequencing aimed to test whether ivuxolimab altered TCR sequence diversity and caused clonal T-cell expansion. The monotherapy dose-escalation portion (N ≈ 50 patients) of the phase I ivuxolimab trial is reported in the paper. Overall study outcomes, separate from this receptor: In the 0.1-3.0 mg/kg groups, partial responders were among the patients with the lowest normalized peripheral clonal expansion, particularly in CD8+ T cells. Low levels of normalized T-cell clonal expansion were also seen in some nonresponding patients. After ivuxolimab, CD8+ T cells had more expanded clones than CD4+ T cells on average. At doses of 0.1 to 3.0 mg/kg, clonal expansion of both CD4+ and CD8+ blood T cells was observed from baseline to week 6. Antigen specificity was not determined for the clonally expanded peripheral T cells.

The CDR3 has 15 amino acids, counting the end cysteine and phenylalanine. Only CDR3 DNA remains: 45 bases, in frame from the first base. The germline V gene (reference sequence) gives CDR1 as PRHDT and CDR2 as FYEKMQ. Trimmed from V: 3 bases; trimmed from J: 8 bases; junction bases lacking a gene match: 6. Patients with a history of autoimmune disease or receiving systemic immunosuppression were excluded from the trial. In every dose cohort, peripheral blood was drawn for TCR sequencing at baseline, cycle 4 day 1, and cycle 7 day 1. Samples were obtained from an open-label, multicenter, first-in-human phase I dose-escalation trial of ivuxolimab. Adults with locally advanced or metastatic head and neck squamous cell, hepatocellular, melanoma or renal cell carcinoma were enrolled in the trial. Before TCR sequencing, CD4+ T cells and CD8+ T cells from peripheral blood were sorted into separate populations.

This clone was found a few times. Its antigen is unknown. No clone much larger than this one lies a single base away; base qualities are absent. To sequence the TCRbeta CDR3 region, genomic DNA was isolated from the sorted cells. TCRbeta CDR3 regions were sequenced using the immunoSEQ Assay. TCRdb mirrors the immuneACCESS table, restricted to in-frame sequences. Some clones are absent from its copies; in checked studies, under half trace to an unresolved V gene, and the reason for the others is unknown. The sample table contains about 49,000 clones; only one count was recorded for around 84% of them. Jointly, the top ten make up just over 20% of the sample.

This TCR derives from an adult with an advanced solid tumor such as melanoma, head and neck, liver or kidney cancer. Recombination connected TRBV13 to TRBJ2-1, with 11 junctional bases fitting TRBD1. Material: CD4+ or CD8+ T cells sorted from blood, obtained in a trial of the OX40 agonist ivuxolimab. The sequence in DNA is TGTGCCAGCAGCTTCCGGGACAGGGGGTTCGATGAGCAGTTCTTC. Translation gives CASSFRDRGFDEQFF.